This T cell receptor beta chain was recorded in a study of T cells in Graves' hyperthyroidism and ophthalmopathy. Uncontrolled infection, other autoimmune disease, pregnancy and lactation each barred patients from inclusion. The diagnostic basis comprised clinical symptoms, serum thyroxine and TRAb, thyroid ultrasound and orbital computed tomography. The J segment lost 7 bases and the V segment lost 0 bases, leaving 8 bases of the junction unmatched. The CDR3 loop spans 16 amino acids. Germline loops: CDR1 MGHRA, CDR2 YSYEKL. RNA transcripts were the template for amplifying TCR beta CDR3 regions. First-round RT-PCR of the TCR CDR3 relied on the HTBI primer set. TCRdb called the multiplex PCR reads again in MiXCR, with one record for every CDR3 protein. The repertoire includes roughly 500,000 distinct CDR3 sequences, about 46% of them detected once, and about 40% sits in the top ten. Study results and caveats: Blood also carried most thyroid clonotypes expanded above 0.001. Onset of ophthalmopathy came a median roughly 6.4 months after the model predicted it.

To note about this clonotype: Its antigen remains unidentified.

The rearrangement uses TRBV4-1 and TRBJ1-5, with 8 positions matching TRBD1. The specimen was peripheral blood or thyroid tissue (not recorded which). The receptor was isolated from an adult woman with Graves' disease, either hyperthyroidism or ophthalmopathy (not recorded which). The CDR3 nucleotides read TGCGCCAGCAGCCAAGATGGGAGACAGGGGTTCCAGCCCCAGCATTTT. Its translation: CASSQDGRQGFQPQHF.